This T cell receptor beta chain was sequenced during a study of beta chain features in type 1 diabetes (dated 2018 in TCRdb). Turning to the overall study: Mean age, gender distribution, total cell number and subset yield did not differ between patients and healthy donors. The study compared the TCRB repertoires of sorted circulating CD4+ T cell subsets in recently diagnosed type 1 diabetes patients with those in matched healthy donors. A total of about 110,000,000 sorted cells were examined across all samples, and a strong correlation was observed between cell number per subset and RNA yield. Naive and central memory subsets were obtained from all 30 or so donors, but regulatory and stem cell-like memory subsets were isolated from only 8 patients and roughly eight healthy donors.

The entire amount of isolated RNA was reverse transcribed using the High Capacity cDNA Reverse Transcription Kit, so the sequenced TCRB transcripts were expressed ones. Deep immunoSEQ sequencing was performed on naive, central memory and regulatory T cell samples, with an average of about 3.6 million total reads per sample. Sorted cells were lysed in RLT buffer, and RNA was extracted using DNase-treated RNeasy Micro or Mini kits according to cell number. Each cell subset was processed on its own to prevent cross-contamination, while patient and healthy donor samples were processed together. Using the immunoSEQ multiplex PCR, TCRB sequences were amplified from cDNA into 87-bp fragments spanning the CDR3 region. Sequencing of the amplicons was done on the Illumina HiSeq platform. Per the source publication's procedure: PCR bias was corrected computationally using synthetic template baselines, and reads within Hamming distance 2 were collapsed, with unmergeable singletons discarded. Reads were aligned against IMGT to assign V, D and J genes, CDR3 length and insertions or deletions at six rearrangement sites. Within each subset, clonotype counts were normalized to the number of sorted cells before true diversity and Gini coefficients were calculated with the tcR R package. The overlap coefficient, calculated on TCRB nucleotide sequences, was used to quantify repertoire sharing. Out-of-frame TCRB sequences from naive cells were analyzed to stand in for the pre-selection repertoire. The table was pulled from immuneACCESS by TCRdb, which kept in-frame rearrangements only. Such tables lose some clones; where checked, under half of the loss comes from unresolved V genes, and the rest has no known cause. V and J calls and clone size are as listed in that table; D and trimming were resolved from the DNA. This sample is represented by under 800,000 clones; 15% to 18% of them were singletons. Approximately 0.099% of the sample is held by the ten biggest clonotypes.

Each donor gave one peripheral blood draw, roughly 120 mL on average, collected into heparinised tubes. Using a panel that included CD45RO, CCR7, CD25, CD127, CD95 and CD27, naive, central memory, regulatory and stem cell-like memory CD4+ T cells were sorted on a BD FACSAria II. Every sorted population had a purity above 98%. PBMCs were separated immediately by Lymphoprep density gradient centrifugation and were stained directly, without being cultured. Samples were stained and sorted in pairs, with one healthy donor and one patient per experiment, so that batch effects were minimized. Notes on this clone: Its antigen specificity is not known. Base qualities are not recorded, but no much larger clone differs from it by a single base.

Paper-wide results and their limitations: Shorter templates might have been favored by PCR, but patient and control samples were amplified and corrected together, so both groups would have been affected equally by any skew. Because cDNA was sequenced instead of genomic DNA, highly expressing activated cells could be over-represented, though the groups showed no difference in activation or CD3 levels. Patients with type 1 diabetes made fewer insertions and deleted more nucleotides at VDJ recombination sites, implying thymic rearrangement abnormalities. A moderate but significant shortening of TCRB CDR3 length was observed in type 1 diabetes patients in all four CD4+ subsets. Naive, central memory and regulatory TCRB repertoires appeared to be more similar among patients than among healthy donors. Because small numbers of individuals were included in the HLA sub-analyses, any influence of HLA type on TCRB rearrangement was left unresolved.

From a lookup of the germline V gene, CDR1 and CDR2 are SGHTA and FQGTGA. The CDR3, cysteine through phenylalanine, is 13 amino acids long. Only CDR3 DNA is held: 39 bases, read in frame from base 1. V and J lose 5 bases and 3 bases, and a span of 11 bases separates them. This TCR was recovered from a man younger than 35 in good health. The chain couples TRBV7-3 to TRBJ2-7; the best D guess is TRBD2, with 5 bases matching. The material sequenced was naive CD4+ T cells from blood. The cell subset or site label of this sample denotes: true naive CD4+ T cells. CDR3 region: CASSPDGVYEQYF. The DNA reads as follows: TGTGCCAGCAGCCCGGACGGGGTCTACGAGCAGTACTTC. The CDR3, completed at both ends by the reference TRBV7-3 and TRBJ2-7 genes, gives the full variable domain GAGVSQTPSNKVTEKGKYVELRCDPISGHTALYWYRQSLGQGPEFLIYFQGTGAADDSGLPNDRFFAVRPEGSVSTLKIQRTERGDSAVYLCASSPDGVYEQYFGPGTRLTVT.